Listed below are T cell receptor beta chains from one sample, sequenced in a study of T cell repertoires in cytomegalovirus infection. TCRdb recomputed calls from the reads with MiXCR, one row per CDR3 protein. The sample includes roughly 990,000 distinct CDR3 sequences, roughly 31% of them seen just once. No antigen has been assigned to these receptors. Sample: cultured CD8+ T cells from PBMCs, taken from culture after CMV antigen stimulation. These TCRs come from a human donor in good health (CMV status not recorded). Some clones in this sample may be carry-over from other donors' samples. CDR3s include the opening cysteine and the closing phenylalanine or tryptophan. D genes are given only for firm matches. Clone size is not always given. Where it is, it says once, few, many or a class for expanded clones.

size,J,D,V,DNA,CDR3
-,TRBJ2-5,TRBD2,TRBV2,TGTGCCAGCCTGAGTATAGCGGGGGGCGGAGAGACCCAGTACTTC,CASLSIAGGGETQYF
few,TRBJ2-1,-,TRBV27,TGTGCCAGCACTGTGAGGGCAGGGGCTTCGTACAATGAGCAGTTCTTC,CASTVRAGASYNEQFF
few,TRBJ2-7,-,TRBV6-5,TGTGCCAGCAGTTACGCTATTGGACAGATCTCCTACGAGCAGTACTTC,CASSYAIGQISYEQYF
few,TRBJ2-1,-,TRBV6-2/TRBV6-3,TGTGCCAGCAGTTGGCTCCGGGACTCCGTCGGGAATGAGCAGTTCTTC,CASSWLRDSVGNEQFF
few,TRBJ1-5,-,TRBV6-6,TGTGCCAGCAGGCCCCTCACACCCAATCAGCCCCAGCATTTT,CASRPLTPNQPQHF
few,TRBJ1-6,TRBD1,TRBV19,TGTGCCAGTAGTGGACAGGGTACCGGTTCACCCCTCCACTTT,CASSGQGTGSPLHF
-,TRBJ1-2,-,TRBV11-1,TGTGCCAGCAGCCCCCGGACAGAGGCCTATGGCTACACCTTC,CASSPRTEAYGYTF
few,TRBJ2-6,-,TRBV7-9,TGTGCCAGCAGCAATCCTGGGGCCAACGTCCTGACTTTC,CASSNPGANVLTF
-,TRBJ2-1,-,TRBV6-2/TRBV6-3,TGTGCCAGCAGTTATCTTGGGGCAGTTGAGCAGTTCTTC,CASSYLGAVEQFF
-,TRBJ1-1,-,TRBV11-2,TGTGCCAGCAGCTTAAATATACGGATGGACACTGAAGCTTTCTTT,CASSLNIRMDTEAFF
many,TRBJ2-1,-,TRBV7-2,TGTGCCAGCCGTCCAGTGGACAATGAGCAGTTCTTC,CASRPVDNEQFF
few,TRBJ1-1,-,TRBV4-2,TGTGCCAGCAGCCAATTAGGGGGGGCTACTGAAGCTTTCTTT,CASSQLGGATEAFF
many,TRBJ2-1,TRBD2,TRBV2,TGTGCCACACTAGCGGGGGCCAGCTCCTACAATGAGCAGTTCTTC,CATLAGASSYNEQFF
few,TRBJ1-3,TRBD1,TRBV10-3,TGTGCCATCAGCGAATGGACAGGGTGGAAAAACACCATATATTTT,CAISEWTGWKNTIYF
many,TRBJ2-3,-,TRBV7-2,TGTGCCAGCACTGGGAGGGGGGTAGATACGCAGTATTTT,CASTGRGVDTQYF
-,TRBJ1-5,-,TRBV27,TGTGCCAGCAGTTTAAGTCCGGTACTCCTCAATCAGCCCCAGCATTTT,CASSLSPVLLNQPQHF
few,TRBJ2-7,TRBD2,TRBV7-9,TGTGCCAGCAGCTTTAGCGGGGGTAACTACGAGCAGTACTTC,CASSFSGGNYEQYF
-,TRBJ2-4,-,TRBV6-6,TGTGCCAGTGAGGGGTATGCCAAAAACATTCAGTACTTC,CASEGYAKNIQYF
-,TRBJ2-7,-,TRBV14,TGTGCCAGCAGCCGAGCGGGTCCCCCAATGGACGAGCAGTACTTC,CASSRAGPPMDEQYF
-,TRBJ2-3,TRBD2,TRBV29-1,TGCAGCGCGGGGGGGAGCACAGATACGCAGTATTTT,CSAGGSTDTQYF
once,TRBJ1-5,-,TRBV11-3,TGTGCCAGCAGCTTAGGCCCATGGGATCTGCCCCAGCATTTT,CASSLGPWDLPQHF
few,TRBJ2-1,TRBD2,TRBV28,TGTGCCAGCAGTTTAAGCGGGACGGAATACAATGAGCAGTTCTTC,CASSLSGTEYNEQFF
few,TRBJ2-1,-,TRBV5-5,TGTGCCAGCAGCCCGCTCCCTAACACTGAGCAGTTCTTC,CASSPLPNTEQFF
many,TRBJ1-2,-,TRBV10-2,TGCGCCGCCGGGGGGCAGGGTCTTAACTATGGCTACACCTTC,CAAGGQGLNYGYTF
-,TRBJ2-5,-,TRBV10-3,TGTGCCATCAGTGACCCAAACAAAGCCCCGCGGTGGGAGACCCAGTACTTC,CAISDPNKAPRWETQYF
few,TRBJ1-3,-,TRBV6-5,TGTGCCAGCAGTTACTTAGGCTCTGGAAACACCATATATTTT,CASSYLGSGNTIYF
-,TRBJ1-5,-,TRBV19,TGTGCCAGTAGACACACAGGGATAGGCAATCAGCCCCGGCATTTT,CASRHTGIGNQPRHF
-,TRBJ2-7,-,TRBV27,TGTGCCAGCAGGGACCTCCCTGGGTTGGAGCAGTACTTC,CASRDLPGLEQYF
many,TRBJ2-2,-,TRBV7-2,TGTGCCAGCAGCTTATGGACGGACAACACCGGGGAGCTGTTTTTT,CASSLWTDNTGELFF
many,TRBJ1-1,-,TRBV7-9,TGTGCCAGCAGCAACCAGGGTGAAGCTTTCTTT,CASSNQGEAFF
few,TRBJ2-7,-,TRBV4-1,TGCGCCAGCAGCCGAGGGGTGGGGGCGTACGAGCAGTACTTC,CASSRGVGAYEQYF
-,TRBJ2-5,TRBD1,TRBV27,TGTGCCAGCAGTGGACGGGACAGGGAGGAAGAGACCCAGTACTTC,CASSGRDREEETQYF
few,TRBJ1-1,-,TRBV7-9,TGTGCCAGCAGCGCGCAGGGGTTGGGCACTGAAGCTTTCTTT,CASSAQGLGTEAFF
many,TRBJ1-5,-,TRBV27,TGTGCCAGCAGTGTCAACAGAGATAGCAATCAGCCCCAGCATTTT,CASSVNRDSNQPQHF
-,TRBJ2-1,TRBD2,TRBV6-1,TGTGCCAGCCGAGGGCTAGCGGGGGGTATAGGTGAGCAGTTCTTC,CASRGLAGGIGEQFF
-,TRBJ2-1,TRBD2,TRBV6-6,TGTGCCAGCAGTTTTCCGGGACTAGTGGCCAATGAGCAGTTCTTC,CASSFPGLVANEQFF
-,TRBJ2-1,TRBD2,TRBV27,TGTGCCAGCAGCTGGACTAGCAGATACAATGAGCAGTTCTTC,CASSWTSRYNEQFF
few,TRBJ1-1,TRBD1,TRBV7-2,TGTGCCAGCAGCTTAGAGGGACAGGGGAGCCGCCGGAACACTGAAGCTTTCTTT,CASSLEGQGSRRNTEAFF
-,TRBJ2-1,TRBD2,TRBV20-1,TGCAGTGCTAGAGCCGGCGGGGGTCTAGGGGCCTACAATGAGCAGTTCTTC,CSARAGGGLGAYNEQFF
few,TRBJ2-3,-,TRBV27,TGTGCCAGCAGTTTATTCTGGGGGGACACAGATACGCAGTATTTT,CASSLFWGDTDTQYF
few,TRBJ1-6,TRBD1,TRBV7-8,TGTGCCAGCAGCTTAGCAGGGACAGCAGTTAATTCACCCCTCCACTTT,CASSLAGTAVNSPLHF
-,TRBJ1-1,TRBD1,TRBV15,TGTGCCACCAGCTTGGACAGGGGAGGGGGCACTGAAGCTTTCTTT,CATSLDRGGGTEAFF
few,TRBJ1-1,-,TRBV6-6,TGTGCCAGCAGTTACTCGGGGCAGGGGGCTTTCTTT,CASSYSGQGAFF
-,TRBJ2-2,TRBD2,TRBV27,TGTGCCAGCAGTTTAGGACTAGCGGGGTACACCGGGGAGCTGTTTTTT,CASSLGLAGYTGELFF
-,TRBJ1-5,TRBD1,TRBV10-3,TGTGCCATCACAACAGGGGTGGGTCAGCCCCAGCATTTT,CAITTGVGQPQHF
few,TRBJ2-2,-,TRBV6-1,TGTGCCAGCAAGACAGGTTCCGGGGAGCTGTTTTTT,CASKTGSGELFF
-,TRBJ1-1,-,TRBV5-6,TGTGCCAGCAGCTACACCGGGGCCGCAGGGGCGTTGGTTTTCTTT,CASSYTGAAGALVFF
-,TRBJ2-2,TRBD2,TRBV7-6,TGTGCCAGCAGCTTATTCCTCGGCGGGGGGAACACCGGGGAGCTGTTTTTT,CASSLFLGGGNTGELFF
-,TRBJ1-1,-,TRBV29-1,TGCAGCGTCGCAGGGTACACTGAAGCTTTCTTT,CSVAGYTEAFF
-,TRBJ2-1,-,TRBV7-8,TGTGCCAGCAACTCAAGGGGGGCGGACAATGAGCAGTTCTTC,CASNSRGADNEQFF
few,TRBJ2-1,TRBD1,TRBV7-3,TGTGCCAGCAGCTTAAAGGGACAGGGTTACAATGAGCAGTTCTTC,CASSLKGQGYNEQFF
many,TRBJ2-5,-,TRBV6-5,TGTGCCAGCAGTTATGGGAGAAGGGAGACCCAGTACTTC,CASSYGRRETQYF
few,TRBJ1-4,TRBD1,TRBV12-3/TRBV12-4,TGTGCCAGCAGTGCGGGACAGCCTAATGAAAAACTGTTTTTT,CASSAGQPNEKLFF
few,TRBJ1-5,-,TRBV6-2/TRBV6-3,TGTGCCAGCAACGACCCACTAGGCAATCAGCCCCAGCATTTT,CASNDPLGNQPQHF
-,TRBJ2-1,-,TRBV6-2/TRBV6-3,TGTGCCAGCAGTTACCGAGCGGACTCCTACAATGAGCAGTTCTTC,CASSYRADSYNEQFF
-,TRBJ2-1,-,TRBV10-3,TGTGCCATCAGGGGGCCGGGCGGGGAAAACAATGAGCAGTTCTTC,CAIRGPGGENNEQFF
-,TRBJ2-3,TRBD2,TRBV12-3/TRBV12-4,TGTGCCAGCAGTTCCGCCGGGAGGGATACGCAGTATTTT,CASSSAGRDTQYF